This T cell receptor beta chain was sequenced for a study of graft-versus-host responses after intestinal transplantation. Turning to the study itself: Isolated intestinal, liver-intestinal, or multivisceral transplants had been given to the recipients.

The germline gives CDR1 MGHRA, CDR2 YSYEKL. CDR3 length equals 19 residues. V was clipped by 1 base and J by 0 bases; unmatched bases: 7. Generated by immunoSEQ multiplex PCR, the TCRdb table keeps only in-frame clones and is missing some. The repertoire holds under 50,000 clones, around 92% seen once, with around 6.8% in the top ten. The rearrangement links TRBV4-1 to TRBJ2-1, with TRBD2 matching over 12 bases. The clonotype originates from a human patient who received an intestinal transplant, so some T cells may come from the graft donor. This sample comprised PBMCs, obtained roughly 270 days after transplant. The CDR3 nucleotides are TGCGCCAGCAGCCAAGCAACTAGCGGGGGGCAGAGCTCCTACAATGAGCAGTTCTTC. Translation: CASSQATSGGQSSYNEQFF.